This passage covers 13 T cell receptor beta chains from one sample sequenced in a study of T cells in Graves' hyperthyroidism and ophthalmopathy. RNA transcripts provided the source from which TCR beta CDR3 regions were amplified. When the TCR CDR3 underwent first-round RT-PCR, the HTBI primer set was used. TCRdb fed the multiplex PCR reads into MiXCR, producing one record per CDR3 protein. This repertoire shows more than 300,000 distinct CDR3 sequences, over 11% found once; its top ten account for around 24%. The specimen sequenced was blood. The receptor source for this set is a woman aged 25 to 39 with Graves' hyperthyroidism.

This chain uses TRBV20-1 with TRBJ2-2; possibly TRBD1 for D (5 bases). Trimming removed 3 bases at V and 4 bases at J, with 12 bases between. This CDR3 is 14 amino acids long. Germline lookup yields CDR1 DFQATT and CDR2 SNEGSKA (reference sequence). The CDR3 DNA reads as TGCAGTGCTAGTCATCAGGGTGGCACCGGGGAGCTGTTTTTT. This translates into CSASHQGGTGELFF.

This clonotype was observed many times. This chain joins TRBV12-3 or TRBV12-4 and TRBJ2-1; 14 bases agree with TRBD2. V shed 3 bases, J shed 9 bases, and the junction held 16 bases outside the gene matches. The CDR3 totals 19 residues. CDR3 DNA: TGTGCCAGCAGTTTTTGGAGGTGGAGAGGACTAGCGGGAGGTAGTGAGCAGTTCTTC. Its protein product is CASSFWRWRGLAGGSEQFF.

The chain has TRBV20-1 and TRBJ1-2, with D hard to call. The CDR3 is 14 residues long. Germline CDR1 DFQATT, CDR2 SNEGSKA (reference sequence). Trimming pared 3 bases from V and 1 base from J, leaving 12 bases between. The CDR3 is CSARPSSVNYGYTF. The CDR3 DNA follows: TGCAGTGCTAGGCCGTCCTCAGTTAACTATGGCTACACCTTC.

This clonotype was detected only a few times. The CDR3 DNA is TGTGCCAGCAGCGTAGGTGGGGGCGCTTCCACAGATACGCAGTATTTT. Its translation: CASSVGGGASTDTQYF. The chain links TRBV9 to TRBJ2-3; maybe TRBD1 (6 bases). Germline V gene lookup returns CDR1 SGDLS and CDR2 YYNGEE. CDR3 size: 16 residues. With 0 bases removed from V and 2 bases from J, the gap between germline ends came to 13 bases.

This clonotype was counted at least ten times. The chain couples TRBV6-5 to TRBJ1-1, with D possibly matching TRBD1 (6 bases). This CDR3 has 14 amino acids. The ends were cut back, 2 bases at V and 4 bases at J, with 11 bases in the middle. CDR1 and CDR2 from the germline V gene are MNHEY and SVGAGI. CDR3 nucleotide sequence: TGTGCCAGCAGTTACCAAGGGGGGAGCACTGAAGCTTTCTTT. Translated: CASSYQGGSTEAFF.

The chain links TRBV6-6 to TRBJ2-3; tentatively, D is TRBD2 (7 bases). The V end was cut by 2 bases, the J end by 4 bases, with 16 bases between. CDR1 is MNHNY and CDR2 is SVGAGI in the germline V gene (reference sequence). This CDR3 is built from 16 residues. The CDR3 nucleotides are TGTGCCAGCAGTTACCCGAGCGGAGGGGGGGCAGATACGCAGTATTTT. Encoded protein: CASSYPSGGGADTQYF.

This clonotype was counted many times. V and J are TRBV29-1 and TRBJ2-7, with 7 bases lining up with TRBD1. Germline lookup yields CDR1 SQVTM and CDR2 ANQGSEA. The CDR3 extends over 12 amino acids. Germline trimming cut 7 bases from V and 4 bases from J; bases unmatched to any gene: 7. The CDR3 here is CSAGDRLYEQYF. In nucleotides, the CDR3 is TGCAGCGCCGGGGACAGATTGTACGAGCAGTACTTC.

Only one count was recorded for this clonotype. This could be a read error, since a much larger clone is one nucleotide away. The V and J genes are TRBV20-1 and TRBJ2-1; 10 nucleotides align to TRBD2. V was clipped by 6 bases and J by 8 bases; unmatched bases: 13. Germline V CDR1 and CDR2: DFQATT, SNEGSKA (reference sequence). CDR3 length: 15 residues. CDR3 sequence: CSASKAGGLYDEQFF. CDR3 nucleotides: TGCAGTGCCTCCAAAGCGGGGGGGCTATACGATGAGCAGTTCTTC.

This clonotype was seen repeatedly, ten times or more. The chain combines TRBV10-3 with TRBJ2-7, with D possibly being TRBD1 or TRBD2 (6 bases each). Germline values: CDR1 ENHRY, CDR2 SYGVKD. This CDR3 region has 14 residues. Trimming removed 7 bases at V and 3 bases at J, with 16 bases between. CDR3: CAIKGGEVGYEQYF. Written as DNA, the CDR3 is TGTGCCATCAAGGGGGGAGAAGTGGGCTACGAGCAGTACTTC.

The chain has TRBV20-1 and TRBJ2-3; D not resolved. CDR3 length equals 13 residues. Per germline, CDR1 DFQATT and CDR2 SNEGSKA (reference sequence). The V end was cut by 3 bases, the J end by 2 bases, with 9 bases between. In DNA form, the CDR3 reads TGCAGTGCTAGGCCACAGACCACAGATACGCAGTATTTT. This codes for CSARPQTTDTQYF.

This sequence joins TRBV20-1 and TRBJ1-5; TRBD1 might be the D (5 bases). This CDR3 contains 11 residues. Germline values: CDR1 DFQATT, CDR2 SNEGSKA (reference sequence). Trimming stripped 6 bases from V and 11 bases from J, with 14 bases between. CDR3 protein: CSAPVAGSQHF. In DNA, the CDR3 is TGCAGTGCCCCTGTGGCAGGGTCCCAGCATTTT.

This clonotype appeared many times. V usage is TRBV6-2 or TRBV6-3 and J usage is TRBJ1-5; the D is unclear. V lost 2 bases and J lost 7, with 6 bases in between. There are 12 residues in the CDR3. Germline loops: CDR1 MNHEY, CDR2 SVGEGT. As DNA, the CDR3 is TGTGCCAGCAGTTACGGCGGACAGCCCCAGCATTTT. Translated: CASSYGGQPQHF.

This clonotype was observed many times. CDR3 bases: TGTGCCAGTGGCCCGTTGGCTAGCGAGCAGTACTTC. Protein sequence: CASGPLASEQYF. V gene TRBV28 combines with J gene TRBJ2-7, with unresolved D. Between the trimmed V and J ends, which lost 9 bases and 6 bases, there was a span of 15 bases. This CDR3 is built from 12 residues. Germline CDR1 reads MDHEN; CDR2 reads SYDVKM.